The rows below give T cell receptor beta chains drawn from one sample of a study of CD8 T cells in Susac syndrome. TCRdb recomputed calls from the immunoSEQ multiplex PCR reads with MiXCR, one row per CDR3 protein. The data contain 90,000 to 150,000 distinct CDR3 sequences, roughly 92% of them singletons. The sequencing input was CD4+ T cells from PBMCs. The receptors stem from a human donor in good health. The conserved cysteine and the conserved F or W are not part of the CDR3 here. Fields, in order: V gene, J gene, D gene, CDR3 protein. A D gene is named only where the DNA matches it firmly.

TRBV7-9	TRBJ2-1	TRBD2	ASSLRASGYNEQF
TRBV5-5	TRBJ2-2	-	ASSLRYLQVANTGELF
TRBV7-9	TRBJ2-3	-	ASSYNSPDTQY
TRBV19	TRBJ1-1	TRBD1	ASTAGQGNTEAF
TRBV28	TRBJ2-2	TRBD2	ASRIAGDGELF
TRBV7-2	TRBJ2-3	-	ASSGTWGTDTQY
TRBV7-9	TRBJ1-1	-	ASSLASGSTEAF
TRBV29-1	TRBJ1-6	-	TTWDRQRSSYNSPLH
TRBV7-3	TRBJ2-2	TRBD1	ASGQGAAGELF
TRBV12-3/TRBV12-4	TRBJ2-3	-	ATRGGISTDTQY
TRBV30	TRBJ2-7	-	AWSLGGAPYEQY
TRBV7-6	TRBJ2-5	TRBD2	ASSHPLAGGSSGETQY
TRBV6-1	TRBJ1-5	TRBD1	ASSHTGVGQPQH
TRBV6-6	TRBJ1-2	-	ASSYDPRGTNYGYT
TRBV19	TRBJ2-3	-	ASIARGAGTDTQY
TRBV6-5	TRBJ1-2	-	ASSLRQTGYGYT
TRBV6-5	TRBJ2-5	-	ASRDSLLKTQY
TRBV19	TRBJ2-5	TRBD1	ASSTGQGAVETQY
TRBV7-9	TRBJ2-1	-	ASSLHGINEQF
TRBV5-1	TRBJ1-5	TRBD1	ASSFRQGANQPQH
TRBV30	TRBJ1-3	-	AWTVGNGNTIY
TRBV29-1	TRBJ2-7	TRBD2	SVDSGRAGEQY
TRBV15	TRBJ2-1	TRBD2	ATSRGTSGLYNEQF
TRBV28	TRBJ2-7	TRBD2	ASSSPGRGDEQY
TRBV29-1	TRBJ1-2	-	SVEGGGNYGYT
TRBV20-1	TRBJ2-3	TRBD2	SARAQRGIDRDTQY
TRBV25-1	TRBJ2-7	TRBD2	ASSSPGRGDYEQY
TRBV5-6	TRBJ2-3	TRBD2	ASSLMLAGDSTDTQY